A selection of T cell receptor beta chains follows, all from one sample in a study of immune cell composition in non-small cell lung cancer. Clones were sequenced by immunoSEQ multiplex PCR, and TCRdb holds only the in-frame ones, with some missing. The table has some 4,000 clones, around 76% seen once; the top ten hold 9.2%. The sequenced material came from non-adjacent lung tissue. These TCRs come from a human donor with non-small cell lung cancer. Each CDR3 is given with its conserved first and last residue. A D gene is named only where the DNA matches it firmly. Expanded clones are given a class, and other clones once, few, many or no size at all.

CDR3nt: TGTGCCAGTAGTTTGAGGGGGAGCTCCTACAATGAGCAGTTCTTC
CDR3aa: CASSLRGSSYNEQFF
j_gene: TRBJ2-1
d_gene: .
abundance: .
len: 15
v_gene: TRBV19

CDR3nt: TGTGCCAGCAGCCCGGGTGGTGGGGCCAACGTCCTGACTTTC
CDR3aa: CASSPGGGANVLTF
j_gene: TRBJ2-6
d_gene: .
abundance: once
len: 14
v_gene: TRBV7-9

CDR3nt: TGTGCCTGGAGTAAGGGACTAGCGGGTGATGAGCAGTACTTC
CDR3aa: CAWSKGLAGDEQYF
j_gene: TRBJ2-7
d_gene: TRBD2
abundance: once
len: 14
v_gene: TRBV30

CDR3nt: TGTGCCAGCAGCTCGAGAGACGGGGGGGGCACAGATACGCAGTATTTT
CDR3aa: CASSSRDGGGTDTQYF
j_gene: TRBJ2-3
d_gene: TRBD2
abundance: .
len: 16
v_gene: TRBV9

CDR3nt: TGTGCCAGCAGCCCGAAGGGTCGGGAGAACACTGAAGCTTTCTTT
CDR3aa: CASSPKGRENTEAFF
j_gene: TRBJ1-1
d_gene: .
abundance: few
len: 15
v_gene: TRBV7-9

CDR3nt: TGCGCCAGCAGCGACGGACTAGCGGGGGGGCATTGGGAGCTGTTTTTT
CDR3aa: CASSDGLAGGHWELFF
j_gene: TRBJ2-2
d_gene: TRBD2
abundance: .
len: 16
v_gene: TRBV5-1

CDR3nt: TGTGCCAGCAGTTTTCTACTAGCGGAGCTCTCCTACGAGCAGTACTTC
CDR3aa: CASSFLLAELSYEQYF
j_gene: TRBJ2-7
d_gene: TRBD2
abundance: .
len: 16
v_gene: TRBV28

CDR3nt: TGTGCCAGCAGTCACCCGGGACTAGGGGCTTCGGGGGCCAACGTCCTGACTTTC
CDR3aa: CASSHPGLGASGANVLTF
j_gene: TRBJ2-6
d_gene: TRBD2
abundance: .
len: 18
v_gene: TRBV2

CDR3nt: TGCGCCAGCAGCCCACAGATCTCCTATAATTCACCCCTCCACTTT
CDR3aa: CASSPQISYNSPLHF
j_gene: TRBJ1-6
d_gene: .
abundance: .
len: 15
v_gene: TRBV5-1

CDR3nt: TGTGCCAGCAGCTTAGTCCCCGGGGGACTCTACGAGCAGTACTTC
CDR3aa: CASSLVPGGLYEQYF
j_gene: TRBJ2-7
d_gene: .
abundance: .
len: 15
v_gene: TRBV7-2

CDR3nt: TGCGCCAGCAGCTTGGAGGGGAGGACTAGCACAGATACGCAGTATTTT
CDR3aa: CASSLEGRTSTDTQYF
j_gene: TRBJ2-3
d_gene: .
abundance: .
len: 16
v_gene: TRBV5-1

CDR3nt: TGTGCCAGCAGTTTCGGGCAGGGGTTGACCTACGAGCAGTACTTC
CDR3aa: CASSFGQGLTYEQYF
j_gene: TRBJ2-7
d_gene: .
abundance: few
len: 15
v_gene: TRBV28

CDR3nt: TGTGCCAGTACCCGGGGCAGGGGGAACACTGAAGCTTTCTTT
CDR3aa: CASTRGRGNTEAFF
j_gene: TRBJ1-1
d_gene: .
abundance: .
len: 14
v_gene: TRBV19

CDR3nt: TGTGCCAGCAGCACAGGACAGGTTACTAACTATGGCTACACCTTC
CDR3aa: CASSTGQVTNYGYTF
j_gene: TRBJ1-2
d_gene: TRBD1
abundance: .
len: 15
v_gene: TRBV7-9

CDR3nt: TGTGCCAGCAGCTTACCGGGACAGCAGGAAGGCTACACCTTC
CDR3aa: CASSLPGQQEGYTF
j_gene: TRBJ1-2
d_gene: TRBD1
abundance: few
len: 14
v_gene: TRBV5-4

CDR3nt: TGTGCCAGCAGCTTCCAGGGCAACTACAATGAGCAGTTCTTC
CDR3aa: CASSFQGNYNEQFF
j_gene: TRBJ2-1
d_gene: .
abundance: large
len: 14
v_gene: TRBV7-6

CDR3nt: TGCGCCAGCAGCTTGGCACTAGCGGGGGTCTACGAGCAGTACTTC
CDR3aa: CASSLALAGVYEQYF
j_gene: TRBJ2-7
d_gene: TRBD2
abundance: .
len: 15
v_gene: TRBV5-1

CDR3nt: TGTGCCAGCTCATCCTCCAGGGACAACGAGCAGTACTTC
CDR3aa: CASSSSRDNEQYF
j_gene: TRBJ2-7
d_gene: .
abundance: .
len: 13
v_gene: TRBV18

CDR3nt: TGCGCCAGCAGTGAGACGGGAGCCTTCTACAATGAGCAGTTCTTC
CDR3aa: CASSETGAFYNEQFF
j_gene: TRBJ2-1
d_gene: .
abundance: .
len: 15
v_gene: TRBV10-1

CDR3nt: TGTGCCATCAGTTGGGCCATCTTTCCTTACAATGAGCAGTTCTTC
CDR3aa: CAISWAIFPYNEQFF
j_gene: TRBJ2-1
d_gene: .
abundance: once
len: 15
v_gene: TRBV10-3

CDR3nt: TGTGCCAGCAGCTTCTATACGGGTTCCTACAATGAGCAGTTCTTC
CDR3aa: CASSFYTGSYNEQFF
j_gene: TRBJ2-1
d_gene: .
abundance: .
len: 15
v_gene: TRBV11-2

CDR3nt: TGTGCAAGTCGCTTAGCGTTGCGGGGGGGCTTACACAATGAGCAGTTCTTC
CDR3aa: CASRLALRGGLHNEQFF
j_gene: TRBJ2-1
d_gene: .
abundance: .
len: 17
v_gene: TRBV12-2

CDR3nt: TGTGCCAGCAGGAGAGACAGGGTCTGGTACTATGGCTACACCTTC
CDR3aa: CASRRDRVWYYGYTF
j_gene: TRBJ1-2
d_gene: TRBD1
abundance: .
len: 15
v_gene: TRBV28

CDR3nt: TGTGCCAGCAGCTTGTATAACCGGGCCCCAGGGCTCAATGAGCAGTTCTTC
CDR3aa: CASSLYNRAPGLNEQFF
j_gene: TRBJ2-1
d_gene: .
abundance: few
len: 17
v_gene: TRBV5-5

CDR3nt: TGCGCCAGCAGCTTGGGAGCAATGAACACTGAAGCTTTCTTT
CDR3aa: CASSLGAMNTEAFF
j_gene: TRBJ1-1
d_gene: .
abundance: .
len: 14
v_gene: TRBV5-1

CDR3nt: TGTGCCAGCAGCTCGAGGCGTCCTATTGCGCAGTATTTT
CDR3aa: CASSSRRPIAQYF
j_gene: TRBJ2-3
d_gene: .
abundance: .
len: 13
v_gene: TRBV7-2

CDR3nt: TGTGCCAGCAAGAGGGATCCCGACACCGGGGAGCTGTTTTTT
CDR3aa: CASKRDPDTGELFF
j_gene: TRBJ2-2
d_gene: .
abundance: .
len: 14
v_gene: TRBV2

CDR3nt: TGTGCCAGCAGTTACACCAACACTTTCGGACTAGCGGGGGGGGGTTTGGCCAAAAACATTCAGTACTTC
CDR3aa: CASSYTNTFGLAGGGLAKNIQYF
j_gene: TRBJ2-4
d_gene: TRBD2
abundance: once
len: 23
v_gene: TRBV2

CDR3nt: TGCAGCGTTGTAGACAGGGGCGCCGGGGAGCTGTTTTTT
CDR3aa: CSVVDRGAGELFF
j_gene: TRBJ2-2
d_gene: TRBD1
abundance: .
len: 13
v_gene: TRBV29-1

CDR3nt: TGTGCCTGGAGTGAAGATCTCCGGGACAGGGTGGGCCGGGGAAGGAGCTCCTACGAGCAGTACTTC
CDR3aa: CAWSEDLRDRVGRGRSSYEQYF
j_gene: TRBJ2-7
d_gene: TRBD1
abundance: .
len: 22
v_gene: TRBV30

CDR3nt: TGTGCCAGCAGTTCGGGAGGCGGACTCTACGAGCAGTACTTC
CDR3aa: CASSSGGGLYEQYF
j_gene: TRBJ2-7
d_gene: TRBD2
abundance: few
len: 14
v_gene: TRBV28

CDR3nt: TGTGCTAGTGGGCAGATTCCAGGTGAACGGACTGAAGCTTTCTTT
CDR3aa: CASGQIPGERTEAFF
j_gene: TRBJ1-1
d_gene: .
abundance: .
len: 15
v_gene: TRBV12-5

CDR3nt: TGCGCCAGCAGCTCAGTGAAGGGACAACTTAATTCACCCCTCCACTTT
CDR3aa: CASSSVKGQLNSPLHF
j_gene: TRBJ1-6
d_gene: .
abundance: .
len: 16
v_gene: TRBV5-1

CDR3nt: TGTGCCAGCAGCTTTTGGGGGGGCGCAGGGGAGATCCAGTACTTC
CDR3aa: CASSFWGGAGEIQYF
j_gene: TRBJ2-5
d_gene: .
abundance: .
len: 15
v_gene: TRBV11-3

CDR3nt: TGCGCCAGCAGCCAGAACCGGGGTGAGCAGTTCTTC
CDR3aa: CASSQNRGEQFF
j_gene: TRBJ2-1
d_gene: .
abundance: .
len: 12
v_gene: TRBV4-1

CDR3nt: TGTGCCAGCAGCCAAGGGGAGGGTGAATCCTACGAGCAGTACTTC
CDR3aa: CASSQGEGESYEQYF
j_gene: TRBJ2-7
d_gene: TRBD2
abundance: .
len: 15
v_gene: TRBV14

CDR3nt: TGTGCCAGTAGTATTGGTGTAGCGGGGGGGCAAGATACGCAGTATTTT
CDR3aa: CASSIGVAGGQDTQYF
j_gene: TRBJ2-3
d_gene: TRBD2
abundance: .
len: 16
v_gene: TRBV19

CDR3nt: TGTGCCAGCAGCTTAGTCCGAGCGGTGATTTCCTACGAGCAGTACTTC
CDR3aa: CASSLVRAVISYEQYF
j_gene: TRBJ2-7
d_gene: .
abundance: .
len: 16
v_gene: TRBV7-8

CDR3nt: TGTGCCAGCAGCCCAGCCGGGACAGGAGTCACAGATACGCAGTATTTT
CDR3aa: CASSPAGTGVTDTQYF
j_gene: TRBJ2-3
d_gene: TRBD1
abundance: .
len: 16
v_gene: TRBV28

CDR3nt: TGCGCCAGCAGCTTACAACAGCTGAACACAGATACGCAGTATTTT
CDR3aa: CASSLQQLNTDTQYF
j_gene: TRBJ2-3
d_gene: .
abundance: .
len: 15
v_gene: TRBV5-1

CDR3nt: TGTGCCAGCAGTCGCCAGGGTCCTACCTACGAGCAGTACTTC
CDR3aa: CASSRQGPTYEQYF
j_gene: TRBJ2-7
d_gene: .
abundance: few
len: 14
v_gene: TRBV27

CDR3nt: TGTGCCAGCTCACACGACAGGGCTGGAAAACTGTTTTTT
CDR3aa: CASSHDRAGKLFF
j_gene: TRBJ1-4
d_gene: TRBD1
abundance: .
len: 13
v_gene: TRBV18

CDR3nt: TGTGCCAGCAGCCCAGGGACAGGAGGTCAGCCCCAGCATTTT
CDR3aa: CASSPGTGGQPQHF
j_gene: TRBJ1-5
d_gene: TRBD1
abundance: .
len: 14
v_gene: TRBV4-2

CDR3nt: TGTGCCAGCAGTGAACCGAGGGGGAGGGACTGGGGAACTGAAGCTTTCTTT
CDR3aa: CASSEPRGRDWGTEAFF
j_gene: TRBJ1-1
d_gene: .
abundance: .
len: 17
v_gene: TRBV6-1

CDR3nt: TGTGCCATCACGAGGAGTATAAATGAAAAACTGTTTTTT
CDR3aa: CAITRSINEKLFF
j_gene: TRBJ1-4
d_gene: .
abundance: .
len: 13
v_gene: TRBV10-3

CDR3nt: TGTGCCAGCAGTCAACGGACAGGTGGGGAAGCTTTCTTT
CDR3aa: CASSQRTGGEAFF
j_gene: TRBJ1-1
d_gene: TRBD1
abundance: few
len: 13
v_gene: TRBV7-2

CDR3nt: TGTGCCAGTAGTATAGATCGGTCGACAGGGAGAAACTATGGCTACACCTTC
CDR3aa: CASSIDRSTGRNYGYTF
j_gene: TRBJ1-2
d_gene: TRBD1
abundance: few
len: 17
v_gene: TRBV19

CDR3nt: TGTGCCAGCACATTCGGACAGGGGTACACTGAAGCTTTCTTT
CDR3aa: CASTFGQGYTEAFF
j_gene: TRBJ1-1
d_gene: TRBD1
abundance: .
len: 14
v_gene: TRBV19

CDR3nt: TGTGCCAGCAGCCTAGCCGGGAGGAATGAGCAGTTCTTC
CDR3aa: CASSLAGRNEQFF
j_gene: TRBJ2-1
d_gene: TRBD2
abundance: .
len: 13
v_gene: TRBV28

CDR3nt: TGTGCCAGCAAGGGGAAGAAGACAGGGATGAACACTGAAGCTTTCTTT
CDR3aa: CASKGKKTGMNTEAFF
j_gene: TRBJ1-1
d_gene: TRBD1
abundance: .
len: 16
v_gene: TRBV6-6

CDR3nt: TGTGCCTGGAGTGTAATAGCGGATTTGGGGCACGATAACTATGGCTACACCTTC
CDR3aa: CAWSVIADLGHDNYGYTF
j_gene: TRBJ1-2
d_gene: .
abundance: .
len: 18
v_gene: TRBV30

CDR3nt: TGTGCCAGCAGCTTGATGGGGGCCACAGATACGCAGTATTTT
CDR3aa: CASSLMGATDTQYF
j_gene: TRBJ2-3
d_gene: .
abundance: .
len: 14
v_gene: TRBV5-5

CDR3nt: TGTGCCAGCAGGATCGACTCACAACCTGAAGCTTTCTTT
CDR3aa: CASRIDSQPEAFF
j_gene: TRBJ1-1
d_gene: .
abundance: .
len: 13
v_gene: TRBV28

CDR3nt: TGTGCCAGCAGCTTACTTCAGGGCGGCCGGTACTTC
CDR3aa: CASSLLQGGRYF
j_gene: TRBJ2-7
d_gene: .
abundance: few
len: 12
v_gene: TRBV7-9

CDR3nt: TGCAGCGTCGGGACAGGGAAAAGCACAGATACGCAGTATTTT
CDR3aa: CSVGTGKSTDTQYF
j_gene: TRBJ2-3
d_gene: TRBD1
abundance: .
len: 14
v_gene: TRBV29-1

CDR3nt: TGTGCCAGCAGCTTGGAGCCTAGTAACGATGAGCAGTTCTTC
CDR3aa: CASSLEPSNDEQFF
j_gene: TRBJ2-1
d_gene: .
abundance: .
len: 14
v_gene: TRBV5-4

CDR3nt: TGTGCCAGCAGCTTAGATCCCACAGGGTGGTCGGCAGAGACCCAGTACTTC
CDR3aa: CASSLDPTGWSAETQYF
j_gene: TRBJ2-5
d_gene: .
abundance: once
len: 17
v_gene: TRBV11-2

CDR3nt: TGTGCCAGCAGTCCCCGTAGCCGGGGACTAGCGGGGAACCAAGAGACCCAGTACTTC
CDR3aa: CASSPRSRGLAGNQETQYF
j_gene: TRBJ2-5
d_gene: TRBD2
abundance: few
len: 19
v_gene: TRBV27